The clone carrying this T cell receptor (beta chain) was detected many times. The antigen is undetermined. Profiling of TCR beta VDJ combinations and CDR3 sequences used genomic DNA as template. TCRdb independently ran MiXCR on the reads; one entry per CDR3 protein. The data hold fewer than 250,000 distinct CDR3 sequences, with roughly half observed a single time. Per the germline V gene, CDR1 is ENHRY and CDR2 is SYGVKD. Germline trimming cut 2 bases from V and 3 bases from J; bases unmatched to any gene: 1. This CDR3 has 14 amino acids. The sample comes from a study of CD8+CD57+ T cells in acquired aplastic anemia. Across the study: DNA per sorted CD4+ or CD8+ sample ranged about 0.2 to 30 ug, averaging roughly 3.5 ug. Study-level findings and limits: Patients showed no significant difference from controls in CD8+ Simpson's diversity. It was found that under 30 CD8+ CDR3 sequences were shared between patients and controls.

This TCR derives from a human donor in good health, serving as a control. Sequencing was carried out using sorted CD4+, CD8+, or CD8+CD57+ T cells (not recorded which) from PBMCs. The chain employs TRBV10-3 and TRBJ2-5; TRBD2 agrees at 9 bases. CDR3 sequence (DNA): TGTGCCATCAGTGAGGGCGGGGGGGAAGAGACCCAGTACTTC. Translating gives CAISEGGGEETQYF.